The following is a TCR beta chain sequence with its context. Its antigen remains unidentified. The read is 3 residues too short to cover the CDR3 end, so that end is filled in from the germline J gene. The data belong to a study of T cells in women clearing cervical HPV infection. As for the study in general: Control women cleared a single incident HPV16 infection within 12 months. Study results and limitations: TRBV6-7 relative abundance averaged approximately 0.11% in cases and roughly 0.17% in controls.

Trimming pared 5 bases from V and 4 bases from J, leaving 17 bases between. From germline, CDR1 is MDHEN and CDR2 SYDVKM. This CDR3 has 15 residues. Data came from immunoSEQ multiplex PCR; TCRdb stores just in-frame clones and leaves some out. The sample is made up of 23,000 or so clones, and the top ten hold 5.5% to 7% of it. The chain combines TRBV28 with TRBJ1-1; tentatively, D is TRBD1 (5 bases). This clonotype was sampled from a woman aged 18 to 75 with a cervical HPV16 infection that either progressed to CIN3+ or cleared (not recorded which). Sequencing was carried out using blood buffy coat. CDR3 bases read: TGTGCCAGCAGTCACTTAAGGGGTCAGGGCACTGAA. Residues: CASSHLRGQGTE. The entire CDR3 is CASSHLRGQGTEAFF.